What follows are 28 T cell receptor beta chains derived from one specimen sequenced in a study of T cell responses to AZD1222 COVID-19 vaccine. The data were produced by immunoSEQ multiplex PCR, yet TCRdb's version contains in-frame clones alone and is incomplete. Found here are some 170,000 clones, about 89% of them singletons; the top ten hold 1.6%. The sample was peripheral blood, taken on day 0 of AZD1222 vaccination. The receptors were gathered from an adult in good health.

V is TRBV29-1 and J is TRBJ1-1, with D maybe TRBD1 (6 bases). CDR3 length: 13 residues. Germline CDR1 reads SQVTM; CDR2 reads ANQGSEA. The ends were cut back, 4 bases at V and 4 bases at J, with 13 bases in the middle. Here the CDR3 reads CSVGEGGSTEAFF. The DNA for the CDR3 is TGCAGCGTTGGGGAGGGGGGGAGCACTGAAGCTTTCTTT.

This clone was counted once. The chain has TRBV7-6 and TRBJ2-7, with D unclear. Germline loops: CDR1 SGHVS, CDR2 FNYEAQ. V lost 4 bases and J 0 bases, leaving 16 bases between the germline ends. The CDR3 extends over 16 amino acids. CDR3 residues: CASSCPRSRFSYEQYV. The CDR3 DNA reads TGTGCCAGCAGCTGCCCCAGGAGCCGATTCTCCTACGAGCAGTACGTC.

The sample holds one count of this clone. The chain links TRBV5-4 to TRBJ1-1; the match to TRBD1 covers 9 bases. This CDR3 is 14 amino acids long. The V gene end was trimmed by 6 bases and the J gene end by 4 bases; junction bases not matched to a gene: 7. The germline V gene encodes CDR1 SGHNT and CDR2 YYREEE (reference sequence). The CDR3 bases are TGTGCCAGCATTCTACAGGGGGCGTCCACTGAAGCTTTCTTT. It yields the protein CASILQGASTEAFF.

The rearrangement links TRBV5-4 to TRBJ2-5; D possibly corresponds to TRBD2 (7 bases). This CDR3 is built from 14 residues. Trimming removed 4 bases from V and 3 bases from J, with 13 bases in between. Per the germline V gene, CDR1 is SGHNT and CDR2 is YYREEE (reference sequence). The CDR3 sequence is CASSQQGGEETQYF. The CDR3 DNA reads TGTGCCAGCAGCCAACAGGGAGGGGAAGAGACCCAGTACTTC. The entire variable domain, with the rest obtained from reference TRBV5-4 and TRBJ2-5, is as follows: ETGVTQSPTHLIKTRGQQVTLRCSSQSGHNTVSWYQQALGQGPQFIFQYYREEENGRGNFPPRFSGLQFPNYSSELNVNALELDDSALYLCASSQQGGEETQYFGPGTRLLVL.

The chain has TRBV25-1 and TRBJ2-1; 12 positions match TRBD2. CDR3 length: 15 residues. J was trimmed by 8 bases and V by 1 base; bases with no gene match: 3. CDR1 MGHDK and CDR2 SYGVNS come from the germline V gene. CDR3 region: CASSEWGLAGHEQFF. The DNA of the CDR3 is TGTGCCAGCAGTGAATGGGGACTAGCGGGTCATGAGCAGTTCTTC. Full variable domain (remainder filled in from reference TRBV25-1 and TRBJ2-1): EADIYQTPRYLVIGTGKKITLECSQTMGHDKMYWYQQDPGMELHLIHYSYGVNSTEKGDLSSESTVSRIRTEHFPLTLESARPSHTSQYLCASSEWGLAGHEQFFGPGTRLTVL.

The chain employs TRBV10-3 and TRBJ2-2; no reliable D call. Per the germline V gene, CDR1 is ENHRY and CDR2 is SYGVKD. The CDR3 loop spans 15 amino acids. V was pared by 6 bases and J by 1 base, with 12 bases between. The CDR3 DNA sequence: TGTGCCATCAGCACCGACTCGAAGAACACCGGGGAGCTGTTTTTT. Translated, it gives CAISTDSKNTGELFF.

The rearrangement links TRBV6-6 to TRBJ2-7; tentatively, D is TRBD1 or TRBD2 (5 bases each). There are 15 residues in the CDR3. Trimming removed 2 bases from V and 5 bases from J, with 16 bases in between. CDR1 and CDR2 from the germline V gene are MNHNY and SVGAGI (reference sequence). The CDR3 DNA reads as TGTGCCAGCAGTTACAGTGGACTCCGAGGGGACGAGCAGTACTTC. Protein sequence: CASSYSGLRGDEQYF.

The V call is TRBV2, the J call TRBJ1-2; 8 positions match TRBD1. Per the germline V gene, CDR1 is SNHLY and CDR2 is FYNNEI. Trimming cost V 0 bases and J 8 bases; bases outside gene matches: 11. This CDR3 is 16 amino acids long. The CDR3 is CASSEALRDRSFGYTF. The DNA of the CDR3 is TGTGCCAGCAGTGAAGCGCTCCGGGACAGGTCCTTCGGCTACACCTTC. Full variable domain (outside the CDR3, taken from reference TRBV2 and TRBJ1-2): EPEVTQTPSHQVTQMGQEVILRCVPISNHLYFYWYRQILGQKVEFLVSFYNNEISEKSEIFDDQFSVERPDGSNFTLKIRSTKLEDSAMYFCASSEALRDRSFGYTFGSGTRLTVV.

Details on this clone: Different DNA sequences within this sample yield the same CDR3. J is TRBJ1-5 and V is TRBV6-2 or TRBV6-3, with 10 positions matching TRBD1. The germline CDR1 and CDR2 sequences are MNHEY and SVGEGT. This CDR3 contains 16 residues. V lost 5 bases, J lost 8 bases, and 12 bases stayed unmatched. CDR3 DNA: TGTGCCAGCAGTGACCGGGACAGGGGTAATAGGGAGCCCCAGCATTTT. Translating gives CASSDRDRGNREPQHF.

The gene calls are TRBV4-2 and TRBJ1-2; the D gene is possibly TRBD1 (5 bases). The CDR3 is 15 amino acids. Trimming stripped 0 bases from V and 0 bases from J, with 8 bases between. Germline CDR1 is LGHNA and CDR2 is YNFKEQ. DNA of the CDR3: TGTGCCAGCAGCCAAGAAAGGGGATCTAACTATGGCTACACCTTC. The encoded protein is CASSQERGSNYGYTF.

This chain links TRBV11-2 with TRBJ2-1; 7 bases are shared with TRBD2. Germline-derived CDR1 and CDR2 are SGHAT and FQNNGV. There are 18 residues in the CDR3. With 2 bases clipped from V and 0 bases from J, the junction kept 10 bases outside the gene matches. CDR3 sequence reads: CASSLRGARTSSYNEQFF. The DNA of the CDR3 is TGTGCCAGCAGCTTAAGGGGAGCCAGGACTAGCTCCTACAATGAGCAGTTCTTC.

V usage is TRBV9 and J usage is TRBJ2-1; unclear D gene. V was trimmed by 7 bases and J by 3 bases, leaving 17 bases between them. There are 15 residues in the CDR3. Per germline, CDR1 SGDLS and CDR2 YYNGEE. This CDR3 reads CASEAPGLGYNEQFF. The CDR3 nucleotides are TGTGCCAGCGAGGCCCCCGGCTTGGGCTACAATGAGCAGTTCTTC.

The rearrangement uses TRBV6-5 and TRBJ1-1, with D unclear. In germline, CDR1 is MNHEY, CDR2 SVGAGI. The CDR3 has 15 amino acids. V lost 0 bases, J lost 1 base, and 9 bases lay in between. The CDR3 DNA sequence: TGTGCCAGCAGTTACTCGAGTGCCAGGAACACTGAAGCTTTCTTT. Its translation is CASSYSSARNTEAFF.

The rearrangement links TRBV29-1 to TRBJ2-7; D is undetermined. Germline CDR1 reads SQVTM; CDR2 reads ANQGSEA. V lost 0 bases and J 4 bases, leaving 13 bases between the germline ends. This CDR3 has 14 amino acids. The DNA of the CDR3 is TGCAGCGTTGAAGATCCTAACAAGAATTACGAGCAGTACTTC. Its translation: CSVEDPNKNYEQYF.

The V and J genes are TRBV9 and TRBJ1-2; no reliable D call. V lost 3 bases to trimming and J lost 4 bases, with 7 bases between them. CDR1 is SGDLS and CDR2 is YYNGEE in the germline V gene. The CDR3 runs to 12 residues. Written as DNA, the CDR3 is TGTGCCAGCAGCGCTGACACCTATGGCTACACCTTC. Protein: CASSADTYGYTF.

The V and J genes are TRBV10-3 and TRBJ1-2; the D gene is possibly TRBD1 (5 bases). Trimming took off 0 bases at V and 7 bases at J, with 12 bases between the two ends. This CDR3 spans 14 amino acids. Germline CDR1 is ENHRY and CDR2 is SYGVKD. CDR3 sequence reads: CAISESPREGGYTF. In DNA form, the CDR3 reads TGTGCCATCAGTGAGTCCCCCAGGGAGGGTGGCTACACCTTC.

The chain couples TRBV6-1 to TRBJ2-4; D gene uncertain. V dropped 0 bases and J dropped 8 bases, with 5 bases sitting between them. In germline, CDR1 is MNHNS, CDR2 SASEGT. The CDR3 has 12 residues. CDR3 protein: CASSEARHIQYF. For the CDR3, the DNA is TGTGCCAGCAGTGAAGCGCGACACATTCAGTACTTC.

The rearrangement links TRBV7-2 to TRBJ1-2; D is perhaps TRBD1 (6 bases). The CDR3 extends over 15 amino acids. Germline loops: CDR1 SGHTA, CDR2 FQGNSA. The V end was cut by 1 base, the J end by 6 bases, with 15 bases between. The CDR3 nucleotides are TGTGCCAGCAGCTTAGGGGCGGGGGGCGATAATGGCTACACCTTC. Translation gives CASSLGAGGDNGYTF.

The rearrangement uses TRBV19 and TRBJ1-1; 9 bases are shared with TRBD1. This CDR3 has 16 residues. CDR1 is LNHDA and CDR2 is SQIVND in the germline V gene (reference sequence). The V and J ends lost 5 bases and 6 bases, in that order; junction bases with no gene match: 13. Here the CDR3 DNA reads TGTGCCAGTAGTCCTCGGAGGGGACAGGGACAGTCTGAAGCTTTCTTT. Residues: CASSPRRGQGQSEAFF.

This chain links TRBV7-3 with TRBJ2-2; unclear D gene. Trimming took off 2 bases at V and 5 bases at J, with 12 bases between the two ends. The V gene's germline CDR1 is SGHTA and CDR2 FQGTGA. The CDR3 has 15 amino acids. CDR3 protein: CASSLSPGTTGELFF. Written as DNA, the CDR3 is TGTGCCAGCAGCTTATCCCCCGGAACGACCGGGGAGCTGTTTTTT.

This clone was detected only once. The V call is TRBV29-1, the J call TRBJ2-3, with 9 bases fitting TRBD2. The junction had 13 bases not matched to a gene; V was cut back by 7 bases and J by 2 bases. The CDR3 length is 16 residues. Germline CDR1 is SQVTM and CDR2 is ANQGSEA. The CDR3 DNA sequence: TGCAGCGCCCTTCTTTCTCTAGCGGGACACACAGATACGCAGTATTTT. It specifies CSALLSLAGHTDTQYF.

The rearrangement joins TRBV7-3 to TRBJ2-2; TRBD1 aligns across 8 bases. J gave up 6 bases and V 6 bases, and 9 bases lay outside the gene matches. The CDR3 contains 15 residues. The V gene's germline CDR1 is SGHTA and CDR2 FQGTGA. The CDR3 region has the DNA TGTGCCAGCAGTTCGCTGACAGGGGTCCCCGGGGAGCTGTTTTTT. Translating it yields CASSSLTGVPGELFF.

The genes are TRBV28 and TRBJ1-2; perhaps TRBD1 as D (5 bases). This CDR3 has 14 residues. The germline V and J ends were trimmed by 6 bases and 8 bases, with 19 bases remaining between them. Germline V gene data show CDR1 as MDHEN and CDR2 as SYDVKM. This CDR3 is CASSAGGRGRGYTF. DNA for the CDR3: TGTGCCAGCAGCGCCGGGGGGAGGGGAAGAGGCTACACCTTC.

The chain is built from TRBV2 and TRBJ1-2; 7 bases align to TRBD1. The V and J ends lost 5 bases and 8 bases, in that order; junction bases with no gene match: 8. The CDR3 sequence is 13 residues long. The germline V gene encodes CDR1 SNHLY and CDR2 FYNNEI. The CDR3 nucleotides are TGTGCCAGCAGTAAAGGGACAGCAGCGGGCTACACCTTC. It encodes CASSKGTAAGYTF.

The chain recombines TRBV4-2 with TRBJ2-1; D not resolved. Germline CDR1 LGHNA, CDR2 YNFKEQ. V lost 0 bases to trimming and J lost 8 bases, with 5 bases between them. The CDR3 sequence is 12 residues long. CDR3 nucleotide sequence: TGTGCCAGCAGCCAAGATCTCTATGAGCAGTTCTTC. Amino acid sequence: CASSQDLYEQFF.

This rearrangement joins TRBV25-1 to TRBJ2-7; 11 nucleotides line up with TRBD2. Per germline, CDR1 MGHDK and CDR2 SYGVNS. The CDR3 length is 17 residues. The V gene end was trimmed by 4 bases and the J gene end by 0 bases; junction bases not matched to a gene: 8. The CDR3 nucleotides are TGTGCCAGCAGTGGTCTAGGAGGGACTAGCGGCTCCTACGAGCAGTACTTC. Residues: CASSGLGGTSGSYEQYF.

The chain recombines TRBV3-1 (or the pseudogene TRBV3-2) with TRBJ2-4, with D perhaps TRBD2 (6 bases). This CDR3 has 15 residues. Per germline, CDR1 LGHDT and CDR2 YNNKEL (reference sequence). Trimming took 7 bases from V and 0 from J, leaving 13 bases between them. Here the CDR3 DNA reads TGTGCCAGCACCCTGGGGGGTCTAGCCAAAAACATTCAGTACTTC. Protein product: CASTLGGLAKNIQYF.

The rearrangement joins TRBV4-1 to TRBJ2-1, with 10 bases fitting TRBD2. Germline lookup yields CDR1 MGHRA and CDR2 YSYEKL. The trim removed 3 bases at V and 5 bases at J, leaving 13 bases unmatched. This CDR3 comprises 18 residues. The CDR3 sequence is CASSHGPGTSARNNEQFF. In nucleotides, the CDR3 is TGCGCCAGCAGCCATGGTCCCGGGACTAGCGCCAGAAACAATGAGCAGTTCTTC.